Shown below are 27 T cell receptor beta chains from a single sample sequenced in a study of blood T cell repertoires in COVID-19. Using immunoSEQ multiplex PCR, the repertoire was profiled, and TCRdb retains in-frame clones only, with some absent. This table holds around 60,000 clones, roughly 90% found once. Sequencing was done on a sample of peripheral blood. The receptor set was obtained from a man aged 55 to 70 with acute or convalescent COVID-19.

J is TRBJ2-1 and V is TRBV5-4, with D possibly matching TRBD1 (6 bases). The V end was cut by 4 bases, the J end by 0 bases, with 11 bases between. Germline CDR1 and CDR2: SGHNT and YYREEE (reference sequence). The CDR3 spans 15 residues. CDR3 residues: CASSTQTGSYNEQFF. CDR3 in DNA: TGTGCCAGCAGCACTCAGACAGGCTCCTACAATGAGCAGTTCTTC. The whole variable domain, filled in from reference TRBV5-4 and TRBJ2-1, reads ETGVTQSPTHLIKTRGQQVTLRCSSQSGHNTVSWYQQALGQGPQFIFQYYREEENGRGNFPPRFSGLQFPNYSSELNVNALELDDSALYLCASSTQTGSYNEQFFGPGTRLTVL.

The V gene is TRBV29-1, the J gene TRBJ2-2; D is possibly TRBD1 (5 bases). The CDR3 length is 16 residues. In germline, CDR1 is SQVTM, CDR2 ANQGSEA. With 7 bases removed from V and 4 bases from J, the gap between germline ends came to 22 bases. The CDR3 sequence: CSGWAAGPVSTGELFF. As DNA, the CDR3 is TGCAGCGGGTGGGCAGCAGGGCCTGTGAGCACCGGGGAGCTGTTTTTT.

This chain links TRBV6-5 with TRBJ1-3; D gene unclear. Germline loops: CDR1 MNHEY, CDR2 SVGAGI. The CDR3 is made up of 15 amino acids. V lost 0 bases, J lost 0 bases, and 6 bases lay in between. DNA for the CDR3: TGTGCCAGCAGTTACTCGGGCTTCTCTGGAAACACCATATATTTT. Protein: CASSYSGFSGNTIYF.

The chain has TRBV18 and TRBJ1-2, with D possibly being TRBD1 (5 bases). The CDR3 covers 14 residues. Germline assignment: CDR1 KGHSH and CDR2 LQKENI. Between the trimmed V and J ends, which lost 0 bases and 5 bases, there was a span of 10 bases. DNA of the CDR3: TGTGCCAGCTCACCACCGGGAGGGGTTTATGGCTACACCTTC. Translated: CASSPPGGVYGYTF.

The V and J genes are TRBV2 and TRBJ2-1; 7 positions match TRBD1. The CDR3 covers 14 residues. Germline V gene data show CDR1 as SNHLY and CDR2 as FYNNEI. Unmatched junction bases numbered 11, after V lost 10 bases and J lost 5 bases. The CDR3, as DNA: TGTGCCACCAAAGACAGGGACCACAACAATGAGCAGTTCTTC. Translating it yields CATKDRDHNNEQFF.

V gene TRBV7-9 combines with J gene TRBJ1-1; the D gene is possibly TRBD1 (5 bases). The ends were cut back, 2 bases at V and 1 base at J, with 11 bases in the middle. The CDR3 spans 15 residues. Germline CDR1 reads SEHNR; CDR2 reads FQNEAQ (reference sequence). CDR3 sequence (DNA): TGTGCCAGCAGCTTATTTGGGGGAGGGAACACTGAAGCTTTCTTT. Translating it yields CASSLFGGGNTEAFF.

The chain recombines TRBV7-2 with TRBJ1-4; D unclear. Germline CDR1 reads SGHTA; CDR2 reads FQGNSA. This CDR3 spans 15 amino acids. Trimming cost V 1 base and J 0 bases, with 6 bases left between them. The CDR3 sequence is CASSLGQTTNEKLFF. CDR3 DNA: TGTGCCAGCAGCTTAGGGCAGACAACTAATGAAAAACTGTTTTTT. Looking up the rest from reference TRBV7-2 and TRBJ1-4 gives the full variable domain: GAGVSQSPSNKVTEKGKDVELRCDPISGHTALYWYRQSLGQGLEFLIYFQGNSAPDKSGLPSDRFSAERTGGSVSTLTIQRTQQEDSAVYLCASSLGQTTNEKLFFGSGTQLSVL.

In this sample, this clone turned up a few times. CDR3 region: CASSSLAGGRVFYEQYF. Here the CDR3 DNA reads TGTGCCAGCAGTTCCTTAGCGGGGGGGCGGGTTTTTTACGAGCAGTACTTC. The chain has TRBV27 and TRBJ2-7, with 11 bases identical to TRBD2. With V trimmed by 4 bases and J by 4 bases, 12 bases remained unmatched. The V gene's germline CDR1 is MNHEY and CDR2 SMNVEV (reference sequence). The CDR3 has 17 residues.

This clone counts as medium-sized. This chain links TRBV6-5 with TRBJ1-3, with D possibly TRBD1 on 6 matching bases. CDR3 length: 15 amino acids. From germline, CDR1 is MNHEY and CDR2 SVGAGI. Trimming shortened V by 2 bases and J by 2 bases, and 10 bases separated the two germline ends. CDR3 residues: CASSYNTGTGNTIYF. CDR3 DNA: TGTGCCAGCAGTTACAATACAGGGACTGGAAACACCATATATTTT.

V usage is TRBV10-2 and J usage is TRBJ1-3, with D perhaps matching TRBD1 (6 bases). This CDR3 contains 13 residues. From germline, CDR1 is WSHSY and CDR2 SAAADI. V was trimmed by 4 bases and J by 11 bases, leaving 15 bases between them. The CDR3 DNA sequence: TGCGCCAGCAGTGTGGGCAGGGGCCTTCCCATATATTTT. Translation gives CASSVGRGLPIYF.

The gene calls are TRBV20-1 and TRBJ2-1; a weak D match, TRBD2 (6 bases). The CDR3 covers 10 residues. Germline lookup yields CDR1 DFQATT and CDR2 SNEGSKA (reference sequence). In DNA, the CDR3 is TGCCCCGGCCGGGGGAATGAGCAGTTCTTC. It translates to CPGRGNEQFF.

The genes are TRBV29-1 and TRBJ1-2, with 7 bases identical to TRBD1. Germline V gives CDR1 SQVTM, CDR2 ANQGSEA. The V and J ends lost 3 bases and 2 bases, in that order; junction bases with no gene match: 6. This CDR3 comprises 14 residues. The CDR3 reads CSVEGETGNYGYTF. The CDR3 coding sequence is TGCAGCGTTGAGGGTGAGACAGGGAACTATGGCTACACCTTC.

The genes are TRBV9 and TRBJ1-2; 7 bases align to TRBD1. This CDR3 has 15 residues. Trimming cost V 0 bases and J 2 bases; bases outside gene matches: 4. CDR1 and CDR2 from the germline V gene are SGDLS and YYNGEE. The CDR3 DNA sequence: TGTGCCAGCAGCGTAGAAGCAGGGGGAAACTATGGCTACACCTTC. Its translation is CASSVEAGGNYGYTF.

The chain joins TRBV10-3 to TRBJ1-1; TRBD1 might be the D (6 bases). CDR3 size: 12 residues. Trimming stripped 8 bases from V and 2 bases from J, with 9 bases between. Germline V gene data show CDR1 as ENHRY and CDR2 as SYGVKD. CDR3 loop: CAISRGNTEAFF. The CDR3 nucleotides are TGTGCCATCTCCAGGGGAAACACTGAAGCTTTCTTT.

V is TRBV6-5 and J is TRBJ1-6; D is undetermined. The CDR3 consists of 14 residues. The ends were cut back, 7 bases at V and 9 bases at J, with 16 bases in the middle. The germline gives CDR1 MNHEY, CDR2 SVGAGI. Written as DNA, the CDR3 is TGTGCCAGCACCTTTACGGGGAGAGGTTCACCCCTCCACTTT. It codes for CASTFTGRGSPLHF.

The V call is TRBV12-5, the J call TRBJ2-7; 9 bases align to TRBD1. The germline CDR1 and CDR2 sequences are LGHNT and FRNRAP. Trimming cost V 3 bases and J 3 bases; bases outside gene matches: 3. There are 14 residues in the CDR3. The DNA for the CDR3 is TGTGCTAGTGGTTTCGGGACAGGGAGCTACGAGCAGTACTTC. It encodes CASGFGTGSYEQYF.

CDR3 amino acids: CASSERFDSIMAFF. CDR3 DNA: TGTGCCAGCAGTGAAAGGTTTGACAGTATTATGGCTTTCTTT. The genes are TRBV6-1 and TRBJ1-1; the D gene is possibly TRBD1 (5 bases). V lost 2 bases, J lost 11 bases, and 18 bases lay in between. The CDR3 length is 14 residues. Germline values: CDR1 MNHNS, CDR2 SASEGT.

The CDR3 region has the DNA TGTGCCATCAGGCCCACAGGGGTAAACTATGGCTACACCTTC. Translation: CAIRPTGVNYGYTF. V and J are TRBV10-3 and TRBJ1-2; 7 bases agree with TRBD1. Per the germline V gene, CDR1 is ENHRY and CDR2 is SYGVKD. This CDR3 comprises 14 residues. The V gene end was trimmed by 6 bases and the J gene end by 2 bases; junction bases not matched to a gene: 6.

The chain recombines TRBV10-3 with TRBJ1-5, with D unresolved. CDR1 is ENHRY, CDR2 SYGVKD, per germline. The length of the CDR3 is 14 residues. V was shortened by 2 bases and J by 2 bases, with 7 bases between the two germline ends. The CDR3 region has the DNA TGTGCCATCAGTGAGGTGGCACGCAATCAGCCCCAGCATTTT. Amino acid sequence: CAISEVARNQPQHF.

This clone was recorded only once. J is TRBJ2-7 and V is TRBV6-5; 9 nucleotides match TRBD1. With 7 bases clipped from V and 5 bases from J, the junction kept 12 bases outside the gene matches. CDR1 is MNHEY and CDR2 is SVGAGI in the germline V gene. The length of the CDR3 is 15 residues. In nucleotides, the CDR3 is TGTGCCAGCAAGCGTACGGGGACAGGGAACCACGAGCAGTACTTC. The encoded protein is CASKRTGTGNHEQYF.

The genes are TRBV19 and TRBJ2-4; no definite D call. The CDR3 loop spans 13 amino acids. V was shortened by 5 bases and J by 7 bases, with 12 bases between the two germline ends. From germline, CDR1 is LNHDA and CDR2 SQIVND (reference sequence). CDR3 residues: CASSYNVWNIQYF. In DNA, the CDR3 is TGTGCCAGTAGTTACAATGTTTGGAACATTCAGTACTTC.

The CDR3 DNA reads TGTGCCAACAGTTTGGCATCTTCCTACGAGCAGTACTTC. It yields the protein CANSLASSYEQYF. The V call is TRBV19, the J call TRBJ2-7, with D hard to call. Germline assignment: CDR1 LNHDA and CDR2 SQIVND (reference sequence). CDR3 size: 13 residues. Between the trimmed V and J ends, which lost 10 bases and 1 base, there was a span of 14 bases.

J is TRBJ2-2 and V is TRBV5-1; maybe TRBD1 (6 bases). Germline V gene sequence: CDR1 SGHRS, CDR2 YFSETQ. V lost 3 bases and J 5 bases, leaving 20 bases between the germline ends. The CDR3 length is 17 residues. This CDR3 is CASSSRVGGAGTGELFF. The CDR3 DNA reads as TGCGCCAGCAGCTCCCGGGTTGGGGGCGCGGGTACCGGGGAGCTGTTTTTT.

The gene calls are TRBV3-1 (or the pseudogene TRBV3-2) and TRBJ1-1; TRBD1 agrees at 10 bases. J lost 2 bases, V lost 4 bases, and 10 bases had no gene match. Looked up from germline, CDR1 is LGHDT and CDR2 is YNNKEL (reference sequence). This CDR3 comprises 17 residues. The CDR3 coding sequence is TGTGCCAGCAGCCCGACGGGACAGGGGCTCTTTAACACTGAAGCTTTCTTT. Translation: CASSPTGQGLFNTEAFF.

The V and J genes are TRBV5-1 and TRBJ1-1; D is perhaps TRBD1 (5 bases). CDR1 SGHRS and CDR2 YFSETQ come from the germline V gene. V was pared by 4 bases and J by 5 bases, with 15 bases between. The CDR3 runs to 14 residues. The CDR3 DNA reads TGCGCCAGCAGCCGAGGAGGGGCAGGGACTGAAGCTTTCTTT. Translated: CASSRGGAGTEAFF.

The CDR3, as DNA: TGCAGCGCCAGGGACTGGGCAGCCGCCCTAAACACTGAAGCTTTCTTT. Encoded protein: CSARDWAAALNTEAFF. This rearrangement joins TRBV29-1 to TRBJ1-1, with a tentative D call TRBD1 (5 bases). V was clipped by 7 bases and J by 2 bases, with 23 bases between them. The germline V gene encodes CDR1 SQVTM and CDR2 ANQGSEA. This CDR3 has 16 residues.

The rearrangement links TRBV5-4 to TRBJ1-2; perhaps TRBD1 as D (5 bases). V lost 5 bases to trimming and J lost 8 bases, with 25 bases between them. Per the germline V gene, CDR1 is SGHNT and CDR2 is YYREEE (reference sequence). The CDR3 totals 16 residues. This CDR3 is CASSPPGVKSAGGYTF. In DNA, the CDR3 is TGTGCCAGCAGTCCGCCTGGGGTCAAGTCTGCAGGGGGCTACACCTTC.